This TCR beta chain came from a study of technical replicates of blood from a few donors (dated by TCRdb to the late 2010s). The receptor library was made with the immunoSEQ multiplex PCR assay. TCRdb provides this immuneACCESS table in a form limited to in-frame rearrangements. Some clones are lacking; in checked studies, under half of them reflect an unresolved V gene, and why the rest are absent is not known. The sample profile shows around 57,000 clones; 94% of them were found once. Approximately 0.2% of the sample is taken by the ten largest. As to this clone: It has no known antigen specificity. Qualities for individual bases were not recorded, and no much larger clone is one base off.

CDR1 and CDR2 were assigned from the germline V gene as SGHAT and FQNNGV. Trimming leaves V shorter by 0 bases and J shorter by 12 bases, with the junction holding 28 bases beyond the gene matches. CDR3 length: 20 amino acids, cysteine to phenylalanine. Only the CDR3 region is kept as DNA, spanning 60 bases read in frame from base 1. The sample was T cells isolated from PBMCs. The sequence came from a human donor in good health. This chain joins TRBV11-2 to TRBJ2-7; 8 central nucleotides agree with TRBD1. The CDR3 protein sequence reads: CASSLDLFLGLDRVEDRGYF. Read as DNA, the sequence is TGTGCCAGCAGCTTAGATCTCTTCTTGGGGTTGGACAGGGTCGAAGATCGTGGGTACTTC.